Following are 32 T cell receptor beta chains from one sample sequenced in a study of shared clonotypes between healthy human individuals. The data were produced by immunoSEQ multiplex PCR, yet TCRdb's version contains in-frame clones alone and is incomplete. Altogether around 2.5 million clones are present, under 95% being singletons, with the ten largest covering about 0.34%. The sequenced material came from naive CD4+ T cells from PBMCs. Subset here: CD45RA+ positively selected. The receptors originated from a man aged 18 to 30 in good health. Some clones in this sample may be carry-over from other donors' samples.

The rearrangement uses TRBV10-3 and TRBJ1-2; possibly TRBD1 for D (5 bases). Germline V lookup: CDR1 ENHRY, CDR2 SYGVKD. The length of the CDR3 is 14 residues. V was trimmed by 8 bases and J by 8 bases, leaving 21 bases between them. CDR3 protein: CAIPESQGVGGYTF. CDR3 coding DNA: TGTGCCATCCCTGAGTCCCAGGGCGTCGGCGGCTACACCTTC.

V and J are TRBV28 and TRBJ2-1; D remains ambiguous. Deletions cut 2 bases from V and 4 bases from J, with 12 bases between. CDR3 length: 15 residues. Germline V gene data show CDR1 as MDHEN and CDR2 as SYDVKM. The CDR3 loop is CASSLLLLGYNEQFF. CDR3 coding DNA: TGTGCCAGCAGTTTACTTTTACTGGGGTACAATGAGCAGTTCTTC.

The chain links TRBV28 to TRBJ2-5; D not resolved. Matching the DNA end better, TRBJ2-7 makes the J call doubtful. The CDR3 is 14 amino acids. The germline V gene encodes CDR1 MDHEN and CDR2 SYDVKM. The CDR3 protein is CASLPMYPSYEQYF. In DNA, the CDR3 is TGTGCCAGCCTCCCCATGTACCCTTCCTACGAGCAGTACTTC.

This chain connects TRBV2 to TRBJ2-7; the match to TRBD1 covers 9 bases. The germline gives CDR1 SNHLY, CDR2 FYNNEI. The CDR3 sequence is 14 residues long. Trimming removed 4 bases from V and 3 bases from J; junction bases left unmatched: 4. The CDR3 sequence is CASSVGTGYYEQYF. CDR3 bases: TGTGCCAGCAGTGTGGGGACAGGGTACTACGAGCAGTACTTC.

Comment on this clone: The same CDR3 is also encoded by other DNA sequences in this sample. J is TRBJ2-5 and V is TRBV7-9, with 8 bases that match TRBD2. V lost 5 bases to trimming and J lost 5 bases; unmatched junction nucleotides: 1. CDR3 length: 12 amino acids. The germline V gene has CDR1 SEHNR and CDR2 FQNEAQ (reference sequence). The CDR3 DNA follows: TGTGCCAGCAGCCAGCGGGGGGAGACCCAGTACTTC. As protein: CASSQRGETQYF.

The chain carries TRBV5-1 and TRBJ1-4, with TRBD1 matching 7 bases. CDR1 is SGHRS, CDR2 YFSETQ, per germline. The CDR3 sequence is 14 residues long. The junction had 8 bases not matched to a gene; V was cut back by 7 bases and J by 5 bases. The CDR3, as DNA: TGCGCCAGCGGGAGGGACAGACACAATGAAAAACTGTTTTTT. This sequence encodes CASGRDRHNEKLFF. The variable domain in full, completed from reference TRBV5-1 and TRBJ1-4, reads KAGVTQTPRYLIKTRGQQVTLSCSPISGHRSVSWYQQTPGQGLQFLFEYFSETQRNKGNFPGRFSGRQFSNSRSEMNVSTLELGDSALYLCASGRDRHNEKLFFGSGTQLSVL.

This chain links TRBV5-1 with TRBJ2-2; tentative D call: TRBD1 (6 bases). In germline, CDR1 is SGHRS, CDR2 YFSETQ. This CDR3 is 15 amino acids long. V lost 0 bases and J lost 3, with 9 bases in between. CDR3 in amino acids: CASSLEAGDTGELFF. Written as DNA, the CDR3 is TGCGCCAGCAGCTTGGAGGCAGGGGACACCGGGGAGCTGTTTTTT.

This chain uses TRBV23-1 with TRBJ1-2; 8 bases match TRBD1. TRBV23-1 falls under the ORF class, with uncertain function. Trimming at V came to 8 bases and at J to 7 bases, leaving 12 bases not matched to a gene. This CDR3 is 14 amino acids long. The CDR3 DNA is TGCGCCAGCGGCTTTGTCAGGGGGCTTGTTGGCTACACCTTC. Its protein product is CASGFVRGLVGYTF.

The count of this clone is one. J is TRBJ1-4 and V is TRBV7-9; D remains ambiguous. The V and J ends lost 5 bases and 0 bases respectively, with 13 bases between them. The CDR3 is 16 amino acids. CDR1 is SEHNR, CDR2 FQNEAQ, per germline (reference sequence). CDR3 coding DNA: TGTGCCAGCAGCCCCCAGATAACTGCAACTAATGAAAAACTGTTTTTT. Its translation is CASSPQITATNEKLFF.

The chain joins TRBV15 to TRBJ2-7, with D unresolved. The CDR3 consists of 16 residues. Germline V gives CDR1 LNHNV, CDR2 YYDKDF (reference sequence). V was cut by 3 bases and J by 5 bases, with 20 bases left in between. CDR3 DNA: TGTGCCACCAGCAGTGGGTTTGAGCTAGTGAGTAACGAGCAGTACTTC. Encoded protein: CATSSGFELVSNEQYF.

The chain couples TRBV19 to TRBJ1-5; D is unclear. The germline CDR1 and CDR2 sequences are LNHDA and SQIVND (reference sequence). This CDR3 comprises 15 residues. V was clipped by 7 bases and J by 3 bases, with 16 bases between them. CDR3 sequence: CASTKTRGDNQPQHF. The CDR3 DNA follows: TGTGCCAGTACTAAAACCCGAGGCGACAATCAGCCCCAGCATTTT. The full variable domain, rest sourced from reference TRBV19 and TRBJ1-5, is DGGITQSPKYLFRKEGQNVTLSCEQNLNHDAMYWYRQDPGQGLRLIYYSQIVNDFQKGDIAEGYSVSREKKESFPLTVTSAQKNPTAFYLCASTKTRGDNQPQHFGDGTRLSIL.

Note on this clone: At one of its ends the junction is not consistent with the germline gene, which may arise from a read error. The chain uses TRBV5-6 and TRBJ1-3; D may be TRBD1 (5 bases). The CDR3 is 15 residues long. Germline assignment: CDR1 SGHDT and CDR2 YYEEEE. Here the CDR3 reads CASSTSPGPGNTVYF. Written as DNA, the CDR3 is TGTGCCAGCAGCACCAGCCCGGGGCCCGGAAACACCGTATATTTT.

The chain links TRBV11-2 to TRBJ1-2; 7 bases fit TRBD1. The germline V gene encodes CDR1 SGHAT and CDR2 FQNNGV. CDR3 length: 14 residues. V lost 6 bases and J lost 8; bases outside the gene matches: 12. CDR3 DNA sequence: TGTGCCAGCAGACCCCCCGGGACAGCGGACGGCTACACCTTC. It encodes CASRPPGTADGYTF. Together with reference TRBV11-2 and TRBJ1-2, the CDR3 gives the full variable domain: EAGVAQSPRYKIIEKRQSVAFWCNPISGHATLYWYQQILGQGPKLLIQFQNNGVVDDSQLPKDRFSAERLKGVDSTLKIQPAKLEDSAVYLCASRPPGTADGYTFGSGTRLTVV.

The J gene is TRBJ2-1, the V gene TRBV21-1; no check of the table's D call, TRBD2, against the DNA was made. TRBV21-1 is a recognized pseudogene. The CDR3 is made up of 16 amino acids. In DNA, the CDR3 is TGTGCCAGCAGCAATTCTGGGACTAGCGGTCACAATGAGCAGTTCTTC. Encoded protein: CASSNSGTSGHNEQFF.

Comments on this clone: This CDR3 is also generated by other DNA sequences in the sample. The chain recombines TRBV5-1 with TRBJ2-2; D not resolved. The V and J ends lost 2 bases and 5 bases respectively, with 7 bases between them. The CDR3 consists of 13 residues. Germline loops: CDR1 SGHRS, CDR2 YFSETQ. The CDR3 region has the DNA TGCGCCAGCAGCTTTTCCCTGACCGGGGAGCTGTTTTTT. It encodes CASSFSLTGELFF.

The rearrangement uses TRBV7-8 and TRBJ1-5; TRBD1 matches 9 bases. There are 18 residues in the CDR3. Germline lookup yields CDR1 SGHVS and CDR2 FQNEAQ. Trimming at V came to 4 bases and at J to 5 bases, leaving 15 bases not matched to a gene. The CDR3 DNA reads TGTGCCAGCAGCTCCTTATCAAGGGACAGGGAAGATCATCAGCCCCAGCATTTT. Translating it yields CASSSLSRDREDHQPQHF.

The chain couples TRBV4-1 to TRBJ1-1; a weak D match, TRBD1 (6 bases). Germline CDR1 is MGHRA and CDR2 is YSYEKL. The V and J ends lost 5 bases and 1 base respectively, with 26 bases between them. This CDR3 contains 19 residues. CDR3 amino acids: CASSYRALLPGQGNTEAFF. DNA of the CDR3: TGCGCCAGCAGCTACAGGGCGTTACTTCCGGGACAAGGGAACACTGAAGCTTTCTTT.

The chain uses TRBV28 and TRBJ1-3; D might be TRBD1 (5 bases). This CDR3 has 16 amino acids. The germline V gene has CDR1 MDHEN and CDR2 SYDVKM. V lost 8 bases to trimming and J lost 0 bases, with 17 bases between them. This CDR3 reads CASQSAGTPSGNTIYF. The DNA of the CDR3 is TGTGCCAGCCAGTCCGCGGGGACCCCCTCTGGAAACACCATATATTTT.

Regarding this clone: At the DNA level, this CDR3 is encoded by other sequences in the same sample as well. The chain joins TRBV9 to TRBJ2-1; no reliable D call. CDR1 SGDLS and CDR2 YYNGEE come from the germline V gene. The CDR3 has 15 amino acids. The V gene lost 0 bases and the J gene lost 2 bases, with 9 bases spanning the gap. CDR3 amino acids: CASSVGTATYNEQFF. The CDR3 region has the DNA TGTGCCAGCAGCGTAGGGACGGCCACCTACAATGAGCAGTTCTTC.

The CDR3 DNA sequence: TGCGCCAGCAGCGTGACTAGCAAGTTGGACGAGCAGTACTTC. Its translation is CASSVTSKLDEQYF. The chain employs TRBV5-1 and TRBJ2-7; 7 bases line up with TRBD2. J gave up 5 bases and V 4 bases, and 9 bases lay outside the gene matches. Germline V gives CDR1 SGHRS, CDR2 YFSETQ. CDR3 length: 14 amino acids.

On this clone itself: In the same sample, other DNA sequences code for this CDR3. The V gene is TRBV18, the J gene TRBJ2-2; 10 nucleotides agree with TRBD2. This CDR3 region has 16 residues. The V segment lost 3 bases and the J segment 0 bases; nucleotides outside the gene matches: 1. CDR1 is KGHSH and CDR2 is LQKENI in the germline V gene. The CDR3 loop is CASSPGLAANTGELFF. In DNA, the CDR3 is TGTGCCAGCTCACCCGGACTAGCGGCGAACACCGGGGAGCTGTTTTTT.

The V and J genes are TRBV7-3 and TRBJ2-1; 9 bases agree with TRBD2. Germline trimming cut 5 bases from V and 3 bases from J; bases unmatched to any gene: 14. The CDR3 runs 18 residues. Germline V lookup: CDR1 SGHTA, CDR2 FQGTGA. The DNA of the CDR3 is TGTGCCAGCAGCCCCGAGGTTTGGGCTAGCGGGAACTACAATGAGCAGTTCTTC. It specifies CASSPEVWASGNYNEQFF.

The chain joins TRBV6-1 to TRBJ2-4; 14 bases fit TRBD2. Germline CDR1 is MNHNS and CDR2 is SASEGT. The CDR3 contains 15 residues. V shed 5 bases and J 8 bases; nucleotides not matched to a gene: 5. CDR3 residues: CASSPTSGRAHIQYF. The CDR3, as DNA: TGTGCCAGCAGTCCGACTAGCGGGAGGGCCCACATTCAGTACTTC.

This chain connects TRBV5-1 to TRBJ1-3; possibly TRBD1 for D (5 bases). CDR3 length: 16 residues. Looked up from germline, CDR1 is SGHRS and CDR2 is YFSETQ. V was cut by 4 bases and J by 0 bases, with 14 bases left in between. The CDR3 sequence: CASSAGTASSGNTIYF. In DNA, the CDR3 is TGCGCCAGCAGCGCCGGGACGGCGAGCTCTGGAAACACCATATATTTT.

The chain joins TRBV9 to TRBJ2-2; no definite D call. The CDR3 extends over 15 amino acids. Germline loops: CDR1 SGDLS, CDR2 YYNGEE. V was trimmed by 4 bases and J by 3 bases, leaving 13 bases between them. CDR3 sequence reads: CASSRTNGDTGELFF. Written as DNA, the CDR3 is TGTGCCAGCAGCCGGACCAACGGCGACACCGGGGAGCTGTTTTTT.

The genes are TRBV7-9 and TRBJ2-7; 7 bases align to TRBD2. The CDR3 is made up of 16 amino acids. In germline, CDR1 is SEHNR, CDR2 FQNEAQ (reference sequence). The V segment lost 1 base and the J segment 0 bases; nucleotides outside the gene matches: 6. CDR3 in DNA: TGTGCCAGCAGCTTAGGGGCGGGAGTGGGCTCCTACGAGCAGTACTTC. Its protein is CASSLGAGVGSYEQYF.

This clone was found once. The J gene is TRBJ2-7, the V gene TRBV5-1; D gene unclear. This CDR3 spans 14 amino acids. The V end lost 2 bases, the J end lost 2 bases, and 11 bases lay between the germline ends. The germline gives CDR1 SGHRS, CDR2 YFSETQ. Here the CDR3 DNA reads TGCGCCAGCAGCTTAACGGAGAAAGCCTACGAGCAGTACTTC. The encoded protein is CASSLTEKAYEQYF.

The V call is TRBV30, the J call TRBJ2-7, with 7 bases lining up with TRBD2. CDR1 and CDR2 from the germline V gene are GTSNPN and SVGIG (reference sequence). This CDR3 region has 14 residues. Germline trimming cut 5 bases from V and 2 bases from J; bases unmatched to any gene: 9. The CDR3 loop reads CAWVAWGGAYEQYF. In DNA form, the CDR3 reads TGTGCCTGGGTCGCGTGGGGGGGTGCCTACGAGCAGTACTTC.

This clone has just one count. The chain carries TRBV6-4 and TRBJ2-1; D is uncertain. The CDR3 contains 16 residues. The germline V gene encodes CDR1 MRHNA and CDR2 SNTAGT. V lost 0 bases and J lost 0, with 9 bases in between. The DNA of the CDR3 is TGTGCCAGCAGTGACTCACGGCCGAGCTCCTACAATGAGCAGTTCTTC. It codes for CASSDSRPSSYNEQFF.

The chain employs TRBV7-7 and TRBJ2-1, with 10 nucleotides matching TRBD2. The CDR3 is made up of 16 amino acids. Trimming removed 5 bases from V and 10 bases from J; junction bases left unmatched: 14. Germline assignment: CDR1 SSHAT and CDR2 FNYEAQ (reference sequence). In DNA, the CDR3 is TGTGCCAGCAGCCCTATTGCTAGCGGGAGTTATAGGGAGCAGTTCTTC. It is translated as CASSPIASGSYREQFF. Drawing the rest from reference TRBV7-7 and TRBJ2-1, the complete variable domain is GAGVSQSPRYKVTKRGQDVTLRCDPISSHATLYWYQQALGQGPEFLTYFNYEAQPDKSGLPSDRFSAERPEGSISTLTIQRTEQRDSAMYRCASSPIASGSYREQFFGPGTRLTVL.

The chain is built from TRBV6-5 and TRBJ1-5, with TRBD1 matching 8 bases. Trimming at V came to 4 bases and at J to 4 bases, leaving 3 bases not matched to a gene. The CDR3 extends over 14 amino acids. CDR1 and CDR2 from the germline V gene are MNHEY and SVGAGI. The CDR3 nucleotides are TGTGCCAGCAGTTCCCGGGACAGGAATCAGCCCCAGCATTTT. The encoded protein is CASSSRDRNQPQHF.

The chain joins TRBV10-1 to TRBJ2-1; D unresolved. The germline V gene has CDR1 WNHNN and CDR2 SYGVQD (reference sequence). Trimming took 3 bases from V and 6 from J, leaving 6 bases between them. CDR3 length: 12 residues. The CDR3 sequence is CASSDRINEQFF. In nucleotides, the CDR3 is TGCGCCAGCAGTGACCGAATCAATGAGCAGTTCTTC.